This T cell receptor beta chain appears in the sequencing data of a study of T cells after yellow fever vaccination. In the case of this clonotype: Its antigen is not identified.

Findings of the study overall: Post-booster samples contained most primary-vaccination clones (approximately 96% CD4, roughly 88% CD8). Weaker, the secondary response had a peak occurring faster, on day 5 versus 15.

The CDR3 extends over 13 amino acids. Germline assignment: CDR1 SGHRS and CDR2 YFSETQ. V was trimmed by 6 bases and J by 6 bases, leaving 16 bases between them. It was through 5'RACE template switching that TCR cDNA was made, with a universal primer site and UMIs added. MiXCR was run by TCRdb on the 5' RACE reads, yielding one entry per CDR3 protein. The table lists roughly 500,000 distinct CDR3 sequences, less than 20% of them singletons. The chain links TRBV5-1 to TRBJ2-7; possible D gene TRBD2, 5 bases. This sequence was found in a man between 25 and 39 years old who received the YFV17D yellow fever vaccine. The source was PBMCs, collected 15 days after the yellow fever booster vaccination. The CDR3 sequence is CASNSDLRAEQYF. The DNA of the CDR3 is TGCGCCAGCAATTCTGACTTGAGGGCCGAGCAGTACTTC.